The 28 T cell receptor beta chains below all came from one sample that was sequenced in a study of shared clonotypes between healthy human individuals. As defined, naive CD8 cells were CD45RO-negative and positively selected for CCR7, with terminally differentiated effector memory CD45RA+ cells excluded. Using immunoSEQ multiplex PCR, the repertoire was profiled, and TCRdb retains in-frame clones only, with some absent. Counted here are some 2,100,000 clones, under 95% occurring once; the ten biggest clones make up more than 1.5%. Source material: naive CD8+ T cells from PBMCs. The receptors come from a man between 18 and 35 years old in good health. Some clones in this sample may be carry-over from other donors' samples.

V is TRBV19 and J is TRBJ1-2; D is ambiguous. Trimming shortened V by 5 bases and J by 0 bases, and 13 bases separated the two germline ends. Germline V gene sequence: CDR1 LNHDA, CDR2 SQIVND (reference sequence). This CDR3 is 15 amino acids long. The CDR3 region is CASSVQGIPNYGYTF. The DNA of the CDR3 is TGTGCCAGTAGTGTACAAGGGATTCCTAACTATGGCTACACCTTC.

This rearrangement joins TRBV4-1 to TRBJ1-5, with 8 positions matching TRBD1. With 4 bases clipped from V and 4 bases from J, the junction kept 3 bases outside the gene matches. There are 14 residues in the CDR3. Germline V gene data show CDR1 as MGHRA and CDR2 as YSYEKL. The CDR3 protein is CASSPRTGNQPQHF. The CDR3 DNA follows: TGCGCCAGCAGCCCGAGGACAGGGAATCAGCCCCAGCATTTT.

The rearrangement joins TRBV6-5 to TRBJ1-1; unclear D gene. This CDR3 spans 15 amino acids. CDR1 is MNHEY, CDR2 SVGAGI, per germline. The V and J ends lost 2 bases and 6 bases respectively, with 16 bases between them. The CDR3 DNA is TGTGCCAGCAGTTACCGAAGGACTAAATTCTCTGAAGCTTTCTTT. Encoded protein: CASSYRRTKFSEAFF.

This chain joins TRBV9 and TRBJ1-2, with 9 bases fitting TRBD1. Germline lookup yields CDR1 SGDLS and CDR2 YYNGEE. CDR3 length equals 17 residues. V was clipped by 4 bases and J by 5 bases; unmatched bases: 15. The CDR3 bases are TGTGCCAGCAGCCCCGACGGGACAGGGACGGCTCGATATGGCTACACCTTC. This translates into CASSPDGTGTARYGYTF.

The rearrangement uses TRBV27 and TRBJ2-7; D perhaps matches TRBD2 (6 bases). The CDR3 has 13 residues. V was pared by 7 bases and J by 6 bases, with 16 bases between. Germline V gene lookup returns CDR1 MNHEY and CDR2 SMNVEV (reference sequence). The DNA of the CDR3 is TGTGCCAGCACCCCCTCGGGGGACGTCGAGCAGTACTTC. The encoded protein is CASTPSGDVEQYF.

The chain has TRBV27 and TRBJ1-5; D might be TRBD1 (6 bases). The CDR3 extends over 16 amino acids. CDR1 MNHEY and CDR2 SMNVEV come from the germline V gene (reference sequence). V dropped 6 bases and J dropped 0 bases, with 15 bases sitting between them. The CDR3 DNA is TGTGCCAGCAGCCCGGAAGGGACAACTAGCAATCAGCCCCAGCATTTT. This codes for CASSPEGTTSNQPQHF.

With respect to this clone: Other DNA sequences in the same sample also yield this CDR3. This chain joins TRBV27 and TRBJ2-7; D may be TRBD1 or TRBD2 (5 bases each). Germline V gene sequence: CDR1 MNHEY, CDR2 SMNVEV (reference sequence). This CDR3 has 16 residues. V dropped 5 bases and J dropped 1 base, with 18 bases sitting between them. The CDR3 nucleotides read TGTGCCAGCAGTCCTTCCGCCGGGACGGATTCCTACGAGCAGTACTTC. This encodes CASSPSAGTDSYEQYF.

This chain uses TRBV6-1 with TRBJ1-3, with 9 bases that match TRBD1. Germline values: CDR1 MNHNS, CDR2 SASEGT. CDR3 size: 16 residues. Trimming at V came to 4 bases and at J to 8 bases, leaving 12 bases not matched to a gene. The DNA for the CDR3 is TGTGCCAGCAGTGTAATTATCGGGACAGGGTTGGACACCATATATTTT. This translates into CASSVIIGTGLDTIYF.

V and J are TRBV28 and TRBJ1-1; weak D call: TRBD1 (5 bases). Per the germline V gene, CDR1 is MDHEN and CDR2 is SYDVKM. The CDR3 sequence is 13 residues long. Trimming pared 6 bases from V and 5 bases from J, leaving 13 bases between. CDR3 DNA: TGTGCCAGCAGACCTTGGGGGATAACTGAAGCTTTCTTT. Protein sequence: CASRPWGITEAFF.

CDR3 nucleotides: TGTGCCAGCAGTGATTTTAGGACGAACACTGAAGCTTTCTTT. As protein: CASSDFRTNTEAFF. V is TRBV25-1 and J is TRBJ1-1; D ambiguous. The CDR3 length is 14 residues. CDR1 and CDR2 (germline): MGHDK, SYGVNS. Deletions cut 3 bases from V and 1 base from J, with 9 bases between.

This chain links TRBV6-5 with TRBJ2-3, with D possibly TRBD2 on 6 matching bases. CDR1 and CDR2 from the germline V gene are MNHEY and SVGAGI. V lost 4 bases to trimming and J lost 0 bases, with 11 bases between them. The length of the CDR3 is 15 residues. As DNA, the CDR3 is TGTGCCAGCAGTTGGGGGAGGCCTAGCACAGATACGCAGTATTTT. As protein: CASSWGRPSTDTQYF.

This chain connects TRBV5-6 to TRBJ1-4; D remains unclear. Germline V lookup: CDR1 SGHDT, CDR2 YYEEEE. This CDR3 is built from 14 residues. V lost 0 bases and J 3 bases, leaving 6 bases between the germline ends. The CDR3 protein is CASSLGVSNEKLFF. CDR3 DNA: TGTGCCAGCAGCTTGGGAGTTTCTAATGAAAAACTGTTTTTT.

Only one count was recorded for this clone. The J gene is TRBJ1-2, the V gene TRBV5-1, with TRBD1 matching 9 bases. The CDR3 has 16 residues. The germline gives CDR1 SGHRS, CDR2 YFSETQ. V lost 4 bases and J lost 0; bases outside the gene matches: 7. The DNA of the CDR3 is TGCGCCAGCAGCGTTCCGGACAGGGGTACTAACTATGGCTACACCTTC. This codes for CASSVPDRGTNYGYTF. Looking up the rest from reference TRBV5-1 and TRBJ1-2 gives the full variable domain: KAGVTQTPRYLIKTRGQQVTLSCSPISGHRSVSWYQQTPGQGLQFLFEYFSETQRNKGNFPGRFSGRQFSNSRSEMNVSTLELGDSALYLCASSVPDRGTNYGYTFGSGTRLTVV.

The chain has TRBV5-4 and TRBJ2-7; 10 bases align to TRBD1. J gave up 2 bases and V 3 bases, and 11 bases lay outside the gene matches. The CDR3 totals 17 residues. CDR1 and CDR2 (germline): SGHNT, YYREEE (reference sequence). In nucleotides, the CDR3 is TGTGCCAGCAGCTACGGGACAGGGGTTGGTTGGACCTACGAGCAGTACTTC. Amino acid sequence: CASSYGTGVGWTYEQYF.

With regard to this clone: The same CDR3 arises from other DNA sequences in this sample as well. The CDR3 sequence: CASSDSGSSYNEQFF. As DNA, the CDR3 is TGTGCCAGCAGTGATAGCGGGAGCTCCTACAATGAGCAGTTCTTC. The chain is built from TRBV6-1 and TRBJ2-1; TRBD2 agrees at 9 bases. Germline CDR1 reads MNHNS; CDR2 reads SASEGT. The CDR3 is 15 amino acids. V gave up 3 bases and J gave up 0 bases; unmatched junction bases: 0.

CDR3: CASSLRKEPVPYEQYF. The CDR3 DNA follows: TGTGCCAGCAGTTTACGGAAGGAGCCCGTACCCTACGAGCAGTACTTC. The J gene is TRBJ2-7, the V gene TRBV27, with D unresolved. The germline CDR1 and CDR2 sequences are MNHEY and SMNVEV (reference sequence). The CDR3 contains 16 residues. The V end lost 2 bases, the J end lost 2 bases, and 16 bases lay between the germline ends.

This rearrangement joins TRBV7-9 to TRBJ1-1; the D is unclear. This CDR3 has 16 residues. The V gene's germline CDR1 is SEHNR and CDR2 FQNEAQ (reference sequence). V was cut by 7 bases and J by 1 base, with 19 bases left in between. CDR3 bases: TGTGCCAGCACGCCAGCGGATAGGACGGGGAACACTGAAGCTTTCTTT. As protein: CASTPADRTGNTEAFF. The full variable domain, rest sourced from reference TRBV7-9 and TRBJ1-1, is DTGVSQNPRHKITKRGQNVTFRCDPISEHNRLYWYRQTLGQGPEFLTYFQNEAQLEKSRLLSDRFSAERPKGSFSTLEIQRTEQGDSAMYLCASTPADRTGNTEAFFGQGTRLTVV.

Here the CDR3 reads CASSLALGGASHGYTF. The CDR3 DNA follows: TGCGCCAGCAGCTTGGCCCTAGGGGGCGCGTCCCATGGCTACACCTTC. The chain couples TRBV5-1 to TRBJ1-2; 7 nucleotides align to TRBD1. V shed 0 bases, J shed 6 bases, and the junction held 11 bases outside the gene matches. Germline V gene sequence: CDR1 SGHRS, CDR2 YFSETQ. The CDR3 has 16 amino acids.

This chain connects TRBV9 to TRBJ2-1; a possible D gene is TRBD2 (6 bases). This CDR3 is built from 17 residues. Germline V gene data show CDR1 as SGDLS and CDR2 as YYNGEE. V shed 0 bases and J shed 0 bases, with 13 bases lying between them. In DNA, the CDR3 is TGTGCCAGCAGCGTAGTGGCTAGCGAAAACTCCTACAATGAGCAGTTCTTC. This gives the protein CASSVVASENSYNEQFF.

V is TRBV19 and J is TRBJ1-2; 7 bases match TRBD1. CDR1 is LNHDA, CDR2 SQIVND, per germline (reference sequence). V lost 6 bases, J lost 5 bases, and 18 bases stayed unmatched. The length of the CDR3 is 17 residues. CDR3 sequence (DNA): TGTGCCAGTAGGAGCCCTAGACAGGGCCCGGGCTCATATGGCTACACCTTC. It yields the protein CASRSPRQGPGSYGYTF.

This chain links TRBV11-3 with TRBJ1-1; D may be TRBD1 (5 bases). Germline V lookup: CDR1 SGHNT, CDR2 YENEEA. This CDR3 region has 13 residues. V lost 5 bases, J lost 12 bases, and 19 bases lay in between. The CDR3 spells CASSARGSRLTFF. CDR3 nucleotides: TGTGCCAGCAGCGCCCGGGGGTCGCGTTTGACTTTCTTT.

The chain joins TRBV7-9 to TRBJ2-7; 8 bases line up with TRBD1. The CDR3 is 15 residues long. V was pared by 1 base and J by 7 bases, with 9 bases of the junction left unmatched. Per the germline V gene, CDR1 is SEHNR and CDR2 is FQNEAQ (reference sequence). CDR3 DNA sequence: TGTGCCAGCAGCTTAGTACAGGGGGTTGTGCTTGAGCAGTACTTC. It yields the protein CASSLVQGVVLEQYF.

There are a few counts of this clone. The chain joins TRBV7-9 to TRBJ2-7, with 12 positions matching TRBD1. This CDR3 spans 14 amino acids. J lost 7 bases, V lost 5 bases, and 6 bases had no gene match. The germline V gene has CDR1 SEHNR and CDR2 FQNEAQ (reference sequence). This chain's CDR3 is CASSRRDRGQEQYF. The CDR3 region has the DNA TGTGCCAGCAGCCGTAGGGACAGGGGGCAGGAGCAGTACTTC.

The V call is TRBV30, the J call TRBJ2-7; D gene ambiguous. Trimming pared 8 bases from V and 0 bases from J, leaving 14 bases between. The CDR3 is 13 residues long. The germline V gene has CDR1 GTSNPN and CDR2 SVGIG (reference sequence). The CDR3 is CAGNYHGSYEQYF. In nucleotides, the CDR3 is TGTGCCGGGAATTACCACGGCTCCTACGAGCAGTACTTC.

This chain links TRBV6-1 with TRBJ2-1, with TRBD2 as a possible D gene (5 bases). The CDR3 covers 15 residues. Germline CDR1 reads MNHNS; CDR2 reads SASEGT. Trimming took 2 bases from V and 8 from J, leaving 16 bases between them. The CDR3 loop reads CASSELGLALDEQFF. DNA for the CDR3: TGTGCCAGCAGTGAATTGGGCCTAGCTTTGGATGAGCAGTTCTTC.

Remarks on this clone: Other DNA sequences of this sample code for an identical CDR3. The chain has TRBV28 and TRBJ2-7; 10 positions agree with TRBD2. Per germline, CDR1 MDHEN and CDR2 SYDVKM. Trimming took 8 bases from V and 4 from J; bases not matched to a gene: 11. CDR3 length: 15 residues. In DNA, the CDR3 is TGTGCCAGCTCCCTCCTAGCGGGAGCTTTGTACGAGCAGTACTTC. It translates to CASSLLAGALYEQYF.

The chain combines TRBV4-1 with TRBJ1-5; TRBD1 matches 11 bases. This CDR3 has 18 amino acids. The ends lost 0 bases at V and 9 bases at J; junction bases unmatched: 13. Germline values: CDR1 MGHRA, CDR2 YSYEKL. CDR3 coding DNA: TGCGCCAGCAGCCAAGATCTAGTTTGGACAGGGGGCCGGGGGCCCCAGCATTTT. Residues: CASSQDLVWTGGRGPQHF.

This clone was observed a few times. The junction does not match germline at one end; this may be a read error. The chain uses TRBV5-6 and TRBJ1-1; D possibly corresponds to TRBD1 (5 bases). Germline V gives CDR1 SGHDT, CDR2 YYEEEE. The CDR3 sequence is 10 residues long. The CDR3: CASSGPGRSF. The CDR3 DNA sequence: TGTGCCAGCAGCGGACCAGGGAGGTCATTT.